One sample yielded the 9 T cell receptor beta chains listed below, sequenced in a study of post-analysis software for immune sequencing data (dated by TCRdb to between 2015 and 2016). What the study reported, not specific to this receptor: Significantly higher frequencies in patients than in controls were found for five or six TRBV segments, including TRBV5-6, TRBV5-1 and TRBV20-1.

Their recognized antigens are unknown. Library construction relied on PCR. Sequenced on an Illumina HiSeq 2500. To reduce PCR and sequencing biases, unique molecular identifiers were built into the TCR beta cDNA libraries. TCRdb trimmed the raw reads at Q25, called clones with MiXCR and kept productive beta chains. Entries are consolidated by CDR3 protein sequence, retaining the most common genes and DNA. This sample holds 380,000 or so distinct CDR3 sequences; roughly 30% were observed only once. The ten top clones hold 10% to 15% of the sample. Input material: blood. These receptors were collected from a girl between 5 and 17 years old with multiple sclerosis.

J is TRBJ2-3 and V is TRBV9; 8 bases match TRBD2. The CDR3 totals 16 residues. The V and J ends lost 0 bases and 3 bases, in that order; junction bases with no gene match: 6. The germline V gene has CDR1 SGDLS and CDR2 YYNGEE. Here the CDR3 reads CASSVAPRGGTDTQYF. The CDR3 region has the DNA TGTGCCAGCAGCGTAGCTCCCCGGGGGGGTACAGATACGCAGTATTTT.

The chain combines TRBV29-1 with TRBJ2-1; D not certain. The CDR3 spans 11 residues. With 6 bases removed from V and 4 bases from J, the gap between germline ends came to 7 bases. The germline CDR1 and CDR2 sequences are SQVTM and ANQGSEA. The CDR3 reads CSVTTYNEQFF. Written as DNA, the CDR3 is TGCAGCGTCACAACTTACAATGAGCAGTTCTTC.

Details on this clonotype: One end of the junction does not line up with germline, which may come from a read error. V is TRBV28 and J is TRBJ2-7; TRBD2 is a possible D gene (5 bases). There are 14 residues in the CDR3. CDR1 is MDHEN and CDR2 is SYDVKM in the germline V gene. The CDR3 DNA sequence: TGTGTCAGCAGTGGAGGAACAACGCTGTACGAGCAGTACTTC. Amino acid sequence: CVSSGGTTLYEQYF.

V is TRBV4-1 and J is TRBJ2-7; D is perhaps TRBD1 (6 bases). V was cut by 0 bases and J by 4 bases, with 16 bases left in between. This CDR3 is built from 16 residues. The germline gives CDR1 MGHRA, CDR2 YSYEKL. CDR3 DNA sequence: TGCGCCAGCAGCCAAGATCCGCCGGACAGAGTTTACGAGCAGTACTTC. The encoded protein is CASSQDPPDRVYEQYF.

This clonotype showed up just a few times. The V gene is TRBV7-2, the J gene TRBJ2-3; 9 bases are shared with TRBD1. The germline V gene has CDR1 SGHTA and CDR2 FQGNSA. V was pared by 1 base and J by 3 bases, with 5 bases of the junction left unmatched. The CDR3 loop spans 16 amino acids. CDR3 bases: TGTGCCAGCAGCTTAGGGAAGACAGGGGGAACAGATACGCAGTATTTT. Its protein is CASSLGKTGGTDTQYF.

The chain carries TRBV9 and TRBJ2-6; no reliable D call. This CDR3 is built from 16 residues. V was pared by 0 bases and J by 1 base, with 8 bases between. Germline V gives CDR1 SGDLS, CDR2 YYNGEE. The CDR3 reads CASSVAAGSGANVLTF. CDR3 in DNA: TGTGCCAGCAGCGTAGCGGCCGGGTCTGGGGCCAACGTCCTGACTTTC.

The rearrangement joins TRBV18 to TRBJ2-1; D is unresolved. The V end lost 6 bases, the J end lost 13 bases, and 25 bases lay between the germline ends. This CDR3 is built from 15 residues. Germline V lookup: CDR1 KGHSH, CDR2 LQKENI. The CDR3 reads CASSPTASDGVTQFF. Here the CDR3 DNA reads TGTGCCAGCTCCCCTACCGCATCCGATGGGGTGACCCAGTTCTTC.

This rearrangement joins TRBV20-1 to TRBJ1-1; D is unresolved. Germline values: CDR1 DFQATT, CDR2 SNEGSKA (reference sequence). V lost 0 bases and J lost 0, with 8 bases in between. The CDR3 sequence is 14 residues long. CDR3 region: CSARDPTVNTEAFF. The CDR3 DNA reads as TGCAGTGCTAGAGATCCAACAGTGAACACTGAAGCTTTCTTT.

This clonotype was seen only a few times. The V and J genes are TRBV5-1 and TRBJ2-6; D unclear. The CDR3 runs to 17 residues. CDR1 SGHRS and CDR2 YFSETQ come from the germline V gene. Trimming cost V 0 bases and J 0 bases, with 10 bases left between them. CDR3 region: CASSLGAVDSGANVLTF. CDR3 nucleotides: TGCGCCAGCAGCTTGGGGGCGGTGGACTCTGGGGCCAACGTCCTGACTTTC.